This paragraph covers one T cell receptor beta chain sequence. Assay: immunoSEQ multiplex PCR; the TCRdb copy retains only in-frame clones and omits some. The sample contains about 100,000 clones, over 95% of which appear only once. Germline CDR1 is SGHRS and CDR2 is YFSETQ. The CDR3 has 17 amino acids. Trimming removed 4 bases from V and 3 bases from J; junction bases left unmatched: 13. The data derive from a study of technical replicates of blood from a handful of donors. The sequenced sample was T cells isolated from PBMCs. This chain uses TRBV5-1 with TRBJ2-1; 7 bases fit TRBD2. This clonotype originated in a human donor in good health. The CDR3 DNA follows: TGCGCCAGCAGCGCATCTTTTAAGCGGGATTACTACAATGAGCAGTTCTTC. Protein: CASSASFKRDYYNEQFF.